The 30 T cell receptor beta chains in this list originate from one sample, sequenced in a study of tumor-infiltrating lymphocytes in primary liver carcinoma. Using a constant-region primer together with ProtoScript II reverse transcriptase, TCR beta cDNA was made from roughly 520 ng of total RNA. A slightly modified ARM-PCR protocol with three nested multiplex PCR rounds produced these TCR beta libraries. Researchers ran the first two PCR rounds for roughly 10 cycles each with TRBV1-TRBV30 forward primers and a C-beta reverse primer. From the multiplex PCR reads, TCRdb called clonotypes with MiXCR, one entry per CDR3 protein. The sample has about 200,000 distinct CDR3 sequences; approximately 64% are singletons. It was unsorted whole blood that yielded blood RNA, and germline DNA was also extracted. Sequenced material: peripheral blood. The receptors were gathered from a woman aged 55-69 years with primary liver carcinoma and hepatitis B virus infection.

As for this clonotype: It may be a read error: a sequence one base away is much more abundant. The CDR3 protein is CASSREGSRLTF. For the CDR3, the DNA is TGCGCCAGCAGCCGAGAGGGCAGTCGTCTCACCTTC. This chain joins TRBV4-1 and TRBJ1-2; D remains unclear. This CDR3 contains 12 residues. Trimming shortened V by 4 bases and J by 13 bases, and 16 bases separated the two germline ends. From germline, CDR1 is MGHRA and CDR2 YSYEKL.

In its sample, this clonotype ranks as medium-sized. The rearrangement links TRBV11-2 to TRBJ1-6; D possibly corresponds to TRBD1 (5 bases). The CDR3 spans 15 residues. V lost 3 bases, J lost 7 bases, and 13 bases lay in between. The germline V gene has CDR1 SGHAT and CDR2 FQNNGV. Here the CDR3 reads CASSLKPQENSPLHF. The CDR3 coding sequence is TGTGCCAGCAGCTTGAAACCACAGGAGAATTCACCCCTCCACTTT.

For this clonotype: Germline and junction disagree at one end, which may indicate a read error. The chain uses TRBV29-1 and TRBJ2-5, with D possibly being TRBD2 (5 bases). Germline loops: CDR1 SQVTM, CDR2 ANQGSEA. This CDR3 region has 13 residues. This chain's CDR3 is CSVDVGERETLYF. CDR3 nucleotides: TGCAGCGTTGATGTCGGGGAACGAGAGACCCTGTACTTC. Drawing the rest from reference TRBV29-1 and TRBJ2-5, the complete variable domain is SAVISQKPSRDICQRGTSLTIQCQVDSQVTMMFWYRQQPGQSLTLIATANQGSEATYESGFVIDKFPISRPNLTFSTLTVSNMSPEDSSIYLCSVDVGERETLYFGPGTRLLVL.

As for this clonotype: This may come from a read error, since a much larger clone is one base off. V and J are TRBV12-3 or TRBV12-4 and TRBJ1-5; possibly TRBD1 for D (5 bases). V lost 6 bases and J 9 bases, leaving 15 bases between the germline ends. The CDR3 contains 13 residues. As DNA, the CDR3 is TGTGCCAGCAGGAAGGACACTTATCGGCCCCAGCATTTT. Translated, it gives CASRKDTYRPQHF.

The chain links TRBV2 to TRBJ1-2; no firm D call. Germline values: CDR1 SNHLY, CDR2 FYNNEI. The V and J ends lost 6 bases and 0 bases respectively, with 14 bases between them. This CDR3 has 15 amino acids. CDR3 nucleotide sequence: TGTGCCAGCAGAGAAACGTCAGCAGCTAACTATGGCTACACCTTC. It is translated as CASRETSAANYGYTF.

Comments on this clonotype: This clone may be a read error of a much larger clone one base away. The J gene is TRBJ2-7, the V gene TRBV6-2 or TRBV6-3, with D possibly TRBD1 on 6 matching bases. The germline V gene has CDR1 MNHEY and CDR2 SVGEGT. The germline V and J ends were trimmed by 6 bases and 5 bases, with 17 bases remaining between them. The CDR3 is 14 amino acids. This chain's CDR3 is CASSLRYRAHEQYF. The CDR3, as DNA: TGTGCCAGCAGCCTCCGGTACAGGGCCCACGAGCAGTACTTC.

Concerning this clonotype: A much more abundant neighbour one base away suggests this may be a read error. The chain joins TRBV6-5 to TRBJ1-5; maybe TRBD1 (5 bases). The CDR3 sequence is 14 residues long. The germline gives CDR1 MNHEY, CDR2 SVGAGI. DNA of the CDR3: TGTGCCAGCAGTTACTCTGTAGGTGGGGCGCCCGAGCATTTT. This sequence encodes CASSYSVGGAPEHF.

To note about this clonotype: At one end the junction does not follow the germline gene, possibly because of a read error. The chain links TRBV6-5 to TRBJ1-2; 12 bases are shared with TRBD1. The CDR3 length is 15 residues. Germline CDR1 reads MNHEY; CDR2 reads SVGAGI. CDR3 DNA sequence: TGTGTCAGCATGGGACAGGGGGCGCGAGGCTATGGCTACACCTTC. Its translation: CVSMGQGARGYGYTF.

This clonotype has at least ten counts. The chain employs TRBV7-9 and TRBJ2-5, with 13 bases matching TRBD2. In germline, CDR1 is SEHNR, CDR2 FQNEAQ (reference sequence). The CDR3 covers 16 residues. V was pared by 5 bases and J by 5 bases, with 8 bases of the junction left unmatched. The CDR3 bases are TGTGCCAGCAGCCACGGACTAGCGGGAGAGGGGGAGACCCAGTACTTC. Its translation: CASSHGLAGEGETQYF.

Details on this clonotype: Just one base apart from a much larger clone, this may be a read error. V usage is TRBV4-1 and J usage is TRBJ2-1, with TRBD2 identical over 8 bases. The CDR3 totals 18 residues. The V gene's germline CDR1 is MGHRA and CDR2 YSYEKL. J was trimmed by 0 bases and V by 5 bases; bases with no gene match: 12. CDR3 coding DNA: TGCGCCAGCAGCTCTCGGACTAGCAGGAGTATCTCCTACAATGAGCAGTTCTTC. Protein sequence: CASSSRTSRSISYNEQFF.

Note on this clonotype: It may be a read error: a sequence one base away is much more abundant. The V gene is TRBV29-1, the J gene TRBJ1-2; D is possibly TRBD1 (5 bases). The ends were cut back, 4 bases at V and 3 bases at J, with 9 bases in the middle. CDR3 length equals 12 residues. Looked up from germline, CDR1 is SQVTM and CDR2 is ANQGSEA. This chain's CDR3 is CSVVGVYYGYTF. CDR3 in DNA: TGCAGCGTTGTGGGGGTGTACTATGGCTACACCTTC.

This clonotype ranks as medium-sized. The V gene is TRBV11-2, the J gene TRBJ2-7, with TRBD2 matching 8 bases. This CDR3 comprises 15 residues. Germline V CDR1 and CDR2: SGHAT, FQNNGV. The V segment lost 0 bases and the J segment 1 base; nucleotides outside the gene matches: 2. CDR3 residues: CASSLEAGESYEQYF. The CDR3 region has the DNA TGTGCCAGCAGCTTAGAAGCGGGAGAGTCCTACGAGCAGTACTTC.

With regard to this clonotype: A much larger clone lies a single base off, so this may be a read error. The rearrangement joins TRBV6-2 or TRBV6-3 to TRBJ2-7; 8 bases align to TRBD1. The CDR3 is made up of 14 amino acids. CDR1 is MNHEY and CDR2 is SVGEGT in the germline V gene. CDR3 region: CSSSYVTGAYEQYF. The CDR3 DNA reads as TGTTCCAGCAGTTACGTGACAGGGGCCTACGAGCAGTACTTC.

Of note for this clonotype: An end of the junction differs from the germline gene, which may be a read error. The chain carries TRBV4-1 and TRBJ1-1, with D maybe TRBD1 (6 bases). Germline CDR1 is MGHRA and CDR2 is YSYEKL. CDR3 length: 14 residues. Written as DNA, the CDR3 is TGCGCCAGTAGCCAAGCCGACAGGTACACTGAAGCTTTCTTT. As protein: CASSQADRYTEAFF.

Comment on this clonotype: One junction end does not reproduce the germline sequence, and a read error may be involved. The chain has TRBV7-8 and TRBJ2-3; no firm D call. Germline V gene sequence: CDR1 SGHVS, CDR2 FQNEAQ. The CDR3 consists of 15 residues. In nucleotides, the CDR3 is TGTGCCAGCAACTTAGACTCTAGATCGCGAGGTACGCAGTATTTT. Translation gives CASNLDSRSRGTQYF. The whole variable domain, filled in from reference TRBV7-8 and TRBJ2-3, reads GAGVSQSPRYKVAKRGQDVALRCDPISGHVSLFWYQQALGQGPEFLTYFQNEAQLDKSGLPSDRFFAERPEGSVSTLKIQRTQQEDSAVYLCASNLDSRSRGTQYFGPGTRLTVL.

Of note for this clonotype: One junction end does not reproduce the germline sequence, and a read error may be involved. V gene TRBV11-2 combines with J gene TRBJ1-6; no clear D gene. This CDR3 has 13 amino acids. Germline values: CDR1 SGHAT, CDR2 FQNNGV. CDR3 sequence: CTSSLDPGSLLHF. CDR3 DNA sequence: TGTACCAGCAGCTTAGATCCGGGCTCACTCCTCCACTTT.

About this clonotype: A much larger clone is a single base away; this may be a read error. This chain connects TRBV12-3 or TRBV12-4 to TRBJ1-3, with D unresolved. This CDR3 is 14 amino acids long. The CDR3 region has the DNA TGTGCCAACAGTTTACGGACCTCTGGAAACACCATATATTTT. Protein: CANSLRTSGNTIYF.

This clonotype has ten or more counts. This chain uses TRBV12-3 or TRBV12-4 with TRBJ1-2; 7 positions match TRBD1. The CDR3 contains 14 residues. J lost 3 bases, V lost 7 bases, and 8 bases had no gene match. CDR3 sequence (DNA): TGTGCCAGCACCGACAGGGCTTCGGACTATGGCTACACCTTC. Amino acids: CASTDRASDYGYTF.

For this clonotype: Compared with germline, one end of the junction differs, possibly owing to a read error. The gene calls are TRBV7-9 and TRBJ2-2, with D unclear. This CDR3 contains 15 residues. CDR1 and CDR2 (germline): SEHNR, FQNEAQ (reference sequence). The CDR3 region has the DNA TGTGCCACCAGCCTTCTCGCTGCGAACACCGGGGAGCTGTTTTTT. Translating gives CATSLLAANTGELFF.

The sample holds one count of this clonotype. Just one base apart from a much larger clone, this may be a read error. CDR3 protein: CASSASQIRGYEQYF. DNA for the CDR3: TGCGCCAGCAGTGCGTCTCAGATAAGAGGCTACGAGCAGTACTTC. The V and J genes are TRBV10-1 and TRBJ2-7; D uncertain. Germline V CDR1 and CDR2: WNHNN, SYGVQD (reference sequence). The CDR3 length is 15 residues. V lost 4 bases and J 3 bases, leaving 16 bases between the germline ends.

V is TRBV6-5 and J is TRBJ2-4, with a weak D call TRBD2 (6 bases). Trimming took 2 bases from V and 14 from J, leaving 22 bases between them. The CDR3 is 15 amino acids. CDR1 MNHEY and CDR2 SVGAGI come from the germline V gene. The chain's CDR3 is CASSYARGLAEGEYF. CDR3 DNA: TGTGCCAGCAGTTACGCGAGGGGACTGGCGGAAGGAGAGTACTTC.

Notes on this clonotype: This may be a read error, as it is one base from a much larger clone. The CDR3 bases are TGTGTCATCAGTCCACTAGCGGGAGTGGCGAAAAACATTCAGTACTTC. As protein: CVISPLAGVAKNIQYF. The chain is built from TRBV10-3 and TRBJ2-4, with 11 bases matching TRBD2. This CDR3 contains 16 residues. Germline CDR1 ENHRY, CDR2 SYGVKD.

About this clonotype: This may be a read error, as it is one base from a much larger clone. This CDR3 is missing its conserved last phenylalanine or tryptophan, likely due to a read error. The chain recombines TRBV5-4 with TRBJ2-1; D is tentatively TRBD1 or TRBD2 (6 bases each). This CDR3 comprises 14 residues. Germline V gene sequence: CDR1 SGHNT, CDR2 YYREEE (reference sequence). Deletions cut 3 bases from V and 5 bases from J, with 12 bases between. The CDR3 protein is CASSSPGGHNEQFS. The CDR3 DNA reads TGTGCCAGCAGCTCACCCGGGGGCCACAATGAGCAGTTCTCC.

Comments on this clonotype: One junction end does not reproduce the germline sequence, and a read error may be involved. The chain carries TRBV28 and TRBJ1-4, with 8 bases aligning to TRBD1. The germline V gene has CDR1 MDHEN and CDR2 SYDVKM. The CDR3 contains 16 residues. Here the CDR3 reads CASRPHGQGIGEKLLF. The CDR3 nucleotides are TGTGCCAGCAGACCCCATGGACAGGGTATAGGTGAAAAACTGCTTTTT.

This clonotype appeared a single time. With a much larger clone just one base away, this may be a read error. The chain recombines TRBV12-3 or TRBV12-4 with TRBJ1-5; D call uncertain. The CDR3 runs 14 residues. The CDR3 loop is CASSLLGGHQHQHF. The CDR3 nucleotides are TGTGCCAGCAGTTTATTGGGAGGTCACCAGCACCAGCATTTT.

This chain joins TRBV5-4 and TRBJ1-1; D gene ambiguous. The CDR3 totals 15 residues. The V gene's germline CDR1 is SGHNT and CDR2 YYREEE (reference sequence). With 0 bases removed from V and 5 bases from J, the gap between germline ends came to 14 bases. The CDR3 spells CASSLVGSTGTEAFF. The CDR3 DNA reads TGTGCCAGCAGCTTGGTCGGCAGCACGGGGACTGAAGCTTTCTTT.

A note on this clonotype: A read error may produce the germline difference seen at one junction end. The chain has TRBV4-2 and TRBJ1-1; D call uncertain. The CDR3 has 14 amino acids. Germline assignment: CDR1 LGHNA and CDR2 YNFKEQ. The CDR3 region is CASSQKNRNTGAFF. The CDR3 nucleotides read TGTGCCAGCAGTCAAAAGAATAGGAACACTGGAGCTTTCTTT.

This clonotype was seen at least ten times. The rearrangement uses TRBV6-5 and TRBJ2-7, with TRBD2 identical over 10 bases. The CDR3 has 14 amino acids. V lost 7 bases and J lost 5; bases outside the gene matches: 8. Germline CDR1 MNHEY, CDR2 SVGAGI. The CDR3 region is CASKRASGSHEQYF. Written as DNA, the CDR3 is TGTGCCAGCAAACGGGCTAGCGGGAGTCACGAGCAGTACTTC.

This clonotype was seen more than once but under ten times. The genes are TRBV28 and TRBJ2-2; 7 positions match TRBD2. Trimming at V came to 2 bases and at J to 5 bases, leaving 14 bases not matched to a gene. Germline V gene data show CDR1 as MDHEN and CDR2 as SYDVKM. This CDR3 spans 18 amino acids. CDR3 nucleotide sequence: TGTGCCAGCAGTTTAATTAACAATGCGGGAGATCGGACCGGGGAGCTGTTTTTT. Translation gives CASSLINNAGDRTGELFF.

Worth noting for this clonotype: Here the CDR3 omits its conserved ending phenylalanine or tryptophan, so a read error is the likely source. The chain employs TRBV25-1 and TRBJ2-5; tentatively, D is TRBD2 (5 bases). The germline V gene encodes CDR1 MGHDK and CDR2 SYGVNS. V lost 7 bases, J lost 2 bases, and 14 bases lay in between. The CDR3 has 14 residues. CDR3 in DNA: TGTGCCAGCACCTCCGTGAGGGCTCAAGAGACCCAGTACCTC. Translated, it gives CASTSVRAQETQYL.